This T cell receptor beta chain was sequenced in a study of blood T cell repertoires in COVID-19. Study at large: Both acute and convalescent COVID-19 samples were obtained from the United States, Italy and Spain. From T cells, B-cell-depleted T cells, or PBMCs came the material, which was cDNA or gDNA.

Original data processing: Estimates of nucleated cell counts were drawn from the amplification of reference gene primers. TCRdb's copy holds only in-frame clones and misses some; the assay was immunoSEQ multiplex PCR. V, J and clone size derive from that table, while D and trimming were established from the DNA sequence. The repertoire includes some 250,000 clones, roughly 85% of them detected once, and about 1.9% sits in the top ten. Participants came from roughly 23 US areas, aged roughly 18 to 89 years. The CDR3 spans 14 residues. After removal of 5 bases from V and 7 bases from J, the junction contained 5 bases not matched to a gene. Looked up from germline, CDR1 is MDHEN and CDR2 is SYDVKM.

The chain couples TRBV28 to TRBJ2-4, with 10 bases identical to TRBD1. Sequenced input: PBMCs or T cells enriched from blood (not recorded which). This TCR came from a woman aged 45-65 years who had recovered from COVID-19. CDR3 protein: CASSAGTGANIQYF. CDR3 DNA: TGTGCCAGCAGTGCCGGGACAGGGGCCAACATTCAGTACTTC.